This T cell receptor beta chain was profiled in a study of radiotherapy plus CTLA-4 blockade in lung cancer. Broader study findings: How blood T cell clones changed early, along with interferon-beta, reportedly forecast response best. Radiotherapy with ipilimumab was followed by blood expansion of tumor-derived clones.

Trimming removed 6 bases from V and 2 bases from J, with 11 bases in between. This CDR3 spans 14 amino acids. Germline V CDR1 and CDR2: MNHEY, SVGAGI. CTLA-4 blockade with ipilimumab, together with focal radiation, was given to patients with chemo-refractory metastatic non-small-cell lung cancer. A few counts support this clone. Its target is unknown. Generated by immunoSEQ multiplex PCR, the TCRdb table keeps only in-frame clones and is missing some. Of fewer than 100,000 clones listed, 78% are singletons. Source: peripheral blood, taken from a patient treated with radiotherapy plus ipilimumab. The rearrangement links TRBV6-5 to TRBJ2-1; D gene uncertain. This clonotype was obtained from a human donor with non-small cell lung cancer whose response to radiotherapy plus ipilimumab could not be evaluated. Some clones in this sample may be carry-over from other donors' samples. The CDR3 region has the DNA TGTGCCAGCAGCCCATATGGGCCCTACAATGAGCAGTTCTTC. Residues: CASSPYGPYNEQFF.